This T cell receptor beta chain was recovered during a study of CD8+CD57+ T cells in acquired aplastic anemia. Study background: Across the sorted CD4+ and CD8+ cells, DNA amounts averaged about 3.2 ug. As sequenced from healthy donors, CD4+ cells averaged approximately 11 million reads. Study-wide results and caveats: Patients versus controls showed no significant CD8+ Simpson's diversity difference. Patients and controls had in common some 30 CD8+ CDR3 sequences.

According to the study, genomic DNA was the template for TCR beta VDJ and CDR3 profiling. One entry per CDR3 protein, called by TCRdb with MiXCR from the reads. The sample lists approximately 380,000 distinct CDR3 sequences; roughly 68% were seen once. In this sample, this clonotype turned up many times. What it binds is not known. Trimming removed 4 bases at V and 4 bases at J, with 9 bases between. The CDR3 is 14 amino acids. In germline, CDR1 is SGHDT, CDR2 YYEEEE. The V call is TRBV5-6, the J call TRBJ1-6; tentatively, D is TRBD1 (5 bases). The TCR was taken from a human donor in good health, serving as a control. The sample was sorted CD4+, CD8+, or CD8+CD57+ T cells (not recorded which) from PBMCs. The CDR3 coding sequence is TGTGCCAGCAGCGGCAGGGTTTATAATTCACCCCTCCACTTT. Translation: CASSGRVYNSPLHF.